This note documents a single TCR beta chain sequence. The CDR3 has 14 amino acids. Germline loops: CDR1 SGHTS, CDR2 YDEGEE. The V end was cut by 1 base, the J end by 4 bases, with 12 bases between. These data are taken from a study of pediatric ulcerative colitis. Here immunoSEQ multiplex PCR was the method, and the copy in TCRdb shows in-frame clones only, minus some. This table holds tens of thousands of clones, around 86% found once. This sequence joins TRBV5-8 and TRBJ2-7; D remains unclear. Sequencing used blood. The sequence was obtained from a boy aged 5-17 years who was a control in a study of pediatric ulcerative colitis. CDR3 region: CASSLRSMTYEQYF. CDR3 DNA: TGTGCCAGCAGCTTGCGCAGTATGACATACGAGCAGTACTTC.